This T cell receptor (beta chain) is from a study of blood T cell repertoires in COVID-19. Study-level information: The United States, Italy and Spain supplied acute and convalescent COVID-19 samples. The analysed material was cDNA or gDNA that came from T cells, B-cell-depleted T cells, or PBMCs.

Germline V CDR1 and CDR2: SGDLS, YYNGEE. This CDR3 is built from 15 residues. Trimming at V came to 4 bases and at J to 6 bases, leaving 10 bases not matched to a gene. Original analysis: Quantification of nucleated cells was approximated via reference gene primer amplification. Assay used: immunoSEQ multiplex PCR; TCRdb lists only in-frame clones, some missing. V, J and clone size were drawn from that table, and D and trimming were deduced from the DNA. The data show about 160,000 clones, 81% seen once. The receptor's source is a human donor in a cohort sampled during active COVID-19. Sequencing used peripheral blood. The V call is TRBV9, the J call TRBJ2-1; 7 bases line up with TRBD2. CDR3: CASSLRLATGNEQFF. The CDR3 DNA reads TGTGCCAGCAGCTTACGACTAGCCACTGGCAATGAGCAGTTCTTC.